This T cell receptor (beta chain) was identified in a study of shared clonotypes between healthy human individuals. Regarding the study as a whole: Represented diversity (both genetic and exposure-history) was limited by the small number of donors.

Germline CDR1 is MDHEN and CDR2 is SYDVKM. The junction had 3 bases not matched to a gene; V was cut back by 2 bases and J by 2 bases. The CDR3 totals 15 residues. For this clone: Its antigen is undetermined. Other DNA sequences in the sample encode the same CDR3.

Data came from immunoSEQ multiplex PCR; TCRdb stores just in-frame clones and leaves some out. The sample has about 2.3 million clones, around 93% seen once; the top ten hold around 0.4%. V is TRBV28 and J is TRBJ2-3, with 8 positions matching TRBD2. The source is a man aged 18 to 30 in good health. Some clones in this sample may be carry-over from other donors' samples. Sequenced: naive CD4+ T cells from PBMCs. Described subset: CD45RA+ positively selected. The CDR3 sequence is CASSLAGGLTDTQYF. The CDR3, as DNA: TGTGCCAGCAGTTTAGCGGGAGGCCTCACAGATACGCAGTATTTT.